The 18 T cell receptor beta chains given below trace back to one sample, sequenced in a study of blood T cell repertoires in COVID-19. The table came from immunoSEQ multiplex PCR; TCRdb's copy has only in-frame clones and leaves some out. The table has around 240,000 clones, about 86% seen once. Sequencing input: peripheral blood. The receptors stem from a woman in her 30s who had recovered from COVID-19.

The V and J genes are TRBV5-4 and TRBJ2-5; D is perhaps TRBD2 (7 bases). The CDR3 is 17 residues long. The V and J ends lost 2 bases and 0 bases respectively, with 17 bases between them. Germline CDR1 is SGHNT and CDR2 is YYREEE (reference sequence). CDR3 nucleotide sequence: TGTGCCAGCAGCTTCGAAGGGGGGGGGCCGGACCAAGAGACCCAGTACTTC. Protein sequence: CASSFEGGGPDQETQYF.

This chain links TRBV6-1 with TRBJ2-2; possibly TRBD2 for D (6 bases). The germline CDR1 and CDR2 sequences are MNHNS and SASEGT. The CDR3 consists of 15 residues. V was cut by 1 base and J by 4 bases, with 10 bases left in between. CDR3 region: CASSEDFGGTGELFF. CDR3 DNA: TGTGCCAGCAGTGAAGATTTCGGGGGCACCGGGGAGCTGTTTTTT.

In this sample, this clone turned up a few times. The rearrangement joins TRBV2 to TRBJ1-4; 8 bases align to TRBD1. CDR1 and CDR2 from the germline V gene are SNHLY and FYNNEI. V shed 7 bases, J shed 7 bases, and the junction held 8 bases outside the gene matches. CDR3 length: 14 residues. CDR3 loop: CASTKDRAGEKLFF. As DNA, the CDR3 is TGTGCCAGCACTAAGGACAGGGCAGGTGAAAAACTGTTTTTT.

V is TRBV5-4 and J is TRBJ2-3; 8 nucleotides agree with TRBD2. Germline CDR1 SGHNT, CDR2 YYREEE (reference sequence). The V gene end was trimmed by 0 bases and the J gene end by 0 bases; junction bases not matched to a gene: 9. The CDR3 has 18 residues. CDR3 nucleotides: TGTGCCAGCAGCTTGGGACTAGCGACCCCTTATAGCACAGATACGCAGTATTTT. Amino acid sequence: CASSLGLATPYSTDTQYF.

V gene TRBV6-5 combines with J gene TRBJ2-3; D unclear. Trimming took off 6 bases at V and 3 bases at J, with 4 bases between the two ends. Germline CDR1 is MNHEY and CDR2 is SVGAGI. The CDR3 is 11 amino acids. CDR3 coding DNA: TGTGCCAGCAGGCGGACAGATACGCAGTATTTT. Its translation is CASRRTDTQYF.

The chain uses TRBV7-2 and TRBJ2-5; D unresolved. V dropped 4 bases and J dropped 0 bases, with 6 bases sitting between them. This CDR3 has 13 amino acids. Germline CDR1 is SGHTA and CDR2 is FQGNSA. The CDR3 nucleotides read TGTGCCAGCAGCTCTACGTACCAAGAGACCCAGTACTTC. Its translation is CASSSTYQETQYF.

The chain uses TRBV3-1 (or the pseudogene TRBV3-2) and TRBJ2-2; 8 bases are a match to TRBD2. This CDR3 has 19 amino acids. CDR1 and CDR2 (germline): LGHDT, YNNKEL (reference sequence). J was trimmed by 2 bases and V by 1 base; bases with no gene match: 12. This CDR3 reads CASSQAGSRGGLNTGELFF. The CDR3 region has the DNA TGTGCCAGCAGCCAAGCGGGATCTCGGGGGGGCCTTAACACCGGGGAGCTGTTTTTT.

The CDR3 DNA sequence: TGTGCTAGTGGTTTCGGCCTCGAGGGCAATCAGCCCCAGCATTTT. Translation: CASGFGLEGNQPQHF. The chain is built from TRBV12-5 and TRBJ1-5; D remains unclear. The CDR3 has 15 amino acids. Germline assignment: CDR1 LGHNT and CDR2 FRNRAP. The germline V and J ends were trimmed by 3 bases and 2 bases, with 11 bases remaining between them.

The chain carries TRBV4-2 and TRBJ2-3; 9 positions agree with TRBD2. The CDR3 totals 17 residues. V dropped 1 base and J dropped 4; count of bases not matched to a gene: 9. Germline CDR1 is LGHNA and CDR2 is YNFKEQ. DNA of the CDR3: TGTGCCAGCAGCCAAGGAATTCCAGCGGGGGGCCCAGATACGCAGTATTTT. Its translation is CASSQGIPAGGPDTQYF.

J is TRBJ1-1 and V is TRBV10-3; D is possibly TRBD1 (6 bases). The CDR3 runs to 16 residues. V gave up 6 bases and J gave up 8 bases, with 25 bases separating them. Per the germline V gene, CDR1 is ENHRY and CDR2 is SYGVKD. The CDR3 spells CAISPTGTTGRAEAFF. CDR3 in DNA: TGTGCCATCAGCCCCACCGGGACAACGGGACGGGCGGAAGCTTTCTTT.

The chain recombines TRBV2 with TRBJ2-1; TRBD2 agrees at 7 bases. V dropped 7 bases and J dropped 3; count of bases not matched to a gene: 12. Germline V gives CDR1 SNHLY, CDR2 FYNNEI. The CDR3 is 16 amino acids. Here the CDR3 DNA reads TGTGCCAGCACCTCATTGGGGCGGGGGATCTACAATGAGCAGTTCTTC. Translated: CASTSLGRGIYNEQFF.

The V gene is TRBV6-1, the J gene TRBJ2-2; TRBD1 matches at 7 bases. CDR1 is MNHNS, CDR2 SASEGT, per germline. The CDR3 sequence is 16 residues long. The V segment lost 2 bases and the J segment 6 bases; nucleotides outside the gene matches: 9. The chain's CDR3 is CASSEKPTGTAGELFF. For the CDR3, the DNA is TGTGCCAGCAGTGAAAAGCCGACAGGGACGGCCGGGGAGCTGTTTTTT.

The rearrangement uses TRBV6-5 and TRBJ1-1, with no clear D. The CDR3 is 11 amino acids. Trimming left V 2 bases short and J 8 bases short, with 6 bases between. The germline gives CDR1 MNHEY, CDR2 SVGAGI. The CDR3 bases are TGTGCCAGCAGTTACGCGTCAGAAGCTTTCTTT. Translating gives CASSYASEAFF.

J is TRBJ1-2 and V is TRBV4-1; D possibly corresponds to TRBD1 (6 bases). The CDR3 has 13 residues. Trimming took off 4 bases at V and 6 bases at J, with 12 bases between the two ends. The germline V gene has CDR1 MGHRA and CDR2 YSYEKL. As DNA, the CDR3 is TGCGCCAGCAGCCCTCGGACAGTGGATGGCTACACCTTC. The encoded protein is CASSPRTVDGYTF.

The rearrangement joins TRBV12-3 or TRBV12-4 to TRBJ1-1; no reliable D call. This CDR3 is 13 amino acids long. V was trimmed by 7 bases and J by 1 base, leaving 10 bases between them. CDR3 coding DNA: TGTGCCAGCAAATGGGGAGAGAACACTGAAGCTTTCTTT. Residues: CASKWGENTEAFF.

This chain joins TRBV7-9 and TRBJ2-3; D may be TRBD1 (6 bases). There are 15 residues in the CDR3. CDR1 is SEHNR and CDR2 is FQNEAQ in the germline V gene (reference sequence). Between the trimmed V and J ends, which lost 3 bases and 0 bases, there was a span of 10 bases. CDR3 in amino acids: CASSFGQSSTDTQYF. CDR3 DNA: TGTGCCAGCAGCTTCGGACAGTCTAGCACAGATACGCAGTATTTT. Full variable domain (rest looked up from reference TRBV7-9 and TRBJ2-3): DTGVSQNPRHKITKRGQNVTFRCDPISEHNRLYWYRQTLGQGPEFLTYFQNEAQLEKSRLLSDRFSAERPKGSFSTLEIQRTEQGDSAMYLCASSFGQSSTDTQYFGPGTRLTVL.

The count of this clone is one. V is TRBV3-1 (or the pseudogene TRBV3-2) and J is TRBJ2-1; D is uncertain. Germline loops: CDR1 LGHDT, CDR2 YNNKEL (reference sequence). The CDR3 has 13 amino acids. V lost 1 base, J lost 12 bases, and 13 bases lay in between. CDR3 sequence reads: CASSQGESGWQFF. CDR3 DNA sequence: TGTGCCAGCAGCCAAGGAGAGTCGGGTTGGCAGTTCTTC.

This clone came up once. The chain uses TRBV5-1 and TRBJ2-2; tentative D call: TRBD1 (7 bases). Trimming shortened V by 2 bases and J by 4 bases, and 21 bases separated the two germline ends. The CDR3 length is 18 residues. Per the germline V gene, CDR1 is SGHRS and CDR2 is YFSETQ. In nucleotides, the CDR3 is TGCGCCAGCAGCTTCCAGGGGGGTGAGGGTGATTTCACCGGGGAGCTGTTTTTT. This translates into CASSFQGGEGDFTGELFF. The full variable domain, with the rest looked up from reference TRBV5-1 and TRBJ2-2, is KAGVTQTPRYLIKTRGQQVTLSCSPISGHRSVSWYQQTPGQGLQFLFEYFSETQRNKGNFPGRFSGRQFSNSRSEMNVSTLELGDSALYLCASSFQGGEGDFTGELFFGEGSRLTVL.